The 9 T cell receptor beta chains below were found in one sample sequenced in a study of T cells in women clearing cervical HPV infection. The data were produced by immunoSEQ multiplex PCR, yet TCRdb's version contains in-frame clones alone and is incomplete. This table holds about 48,000 clones. Sequencing input: blood buffy coat. The receptor source for this set is a woman between 18 and 70 years old with a cervical HPV16 infection that either progressed to CIN3+ or cleared (not recorded which).

In the case of this clone: Read coverage stops 3 residues before the CDR3 terminus; the germline J gene supplies the remainder. V usage is TRBV2 and J usage is TRBJ2-3, with TRBD2 identical over 7 bases. V trimming: 4 bases; J trimming: 0 bases; junction bases outside the gene matches: 4. The CDR3 runs 15 residues. The germline CDR1 and CDR2 sequences are SNHLY and FYNNEI. CDR3 DNA, as far as it was read: TGTGCCAGCAGTGGACTAGCCCCTAGCACAGATACG. Encoded protein: CASSGLAPSTDT. The CDR3 in full is CASSGLAPSTDTQYF.

Regarding this clone: The DNA ends 3 residues before the CDR3 does, and the rest of the CDR3 is filled in from the germline J gene. At the DNA level, this CDR3 is encoded by other sequences in the same sample as well. This chain joins TRBV19 and TRBJ2-3; 7 bases line up with TRBD1. Losses at the gene ends were 3 bases for V and 1 base for J; bases not matched to a gene: 4. CDR3 length: 15 residues. Germline V CDR1 and CDR2: LNHDA, SQIVND (reference sequence). The CDR3 bases that were read are TGTGCCAGTAGTATGAGGGGGCCGGGCACAGATACG. Translation gives CASSMRGPGTDT. In full, the CDR3 is CASSMRGPGTDTQYF.

As regards this clone: The CDR3 end is not reached by the read, which stops 3 residues before it; the germline J gene fills it in. This rearrangement joins TRBV10-1 to TRBJ2-7; 7 bases match TRBD1. J was trimmed by 3 bases and V by 5 bases; bases with no gene match: 7. In germline, CDR1 is WNHNN, CDR2 SYGVQD (reference sequence). The CDR3 extends over 14 amino acids. The CDR3 is CASSPRGQIYEQYF. CDR3 bases read: TGCGCCAGCAGTCCCCGGGGACAGATCTACGAG.

Points on this clone: The CDR3 is cut off 3 residues early in the read; its end comes from the germline J gene. The chain has TRBV28 and TRBJ1-1, with D tentatively TRBD1 (5 bases). V was pared by 3 bases and J by 0 bases, with 8 bases between. Germline loops: CDR1 MDHEN, CDR2 SYDVKM. The CDR3 length is 14 residues. The sequenced CDR3 bases are TGTGCCAGCAGTTTTGTGACAGTGAACACTGAA. As protein: CASSFVTVNTE. The whole CDR3 protein is CASSFVTVNTEAFF.

With regard to this clone: Read coverage stops 3 residues before the CDR3 terminus; the germline J gene supplies the remainder. The chain links TRBV20-1 to TRBJ1-1, with D possibly being TRBD1 (5 bases). This CDR3 has 13 amino acids. The germline V gene encodes CDR1 DFQATT and CDR2 SNEGSKA (reference sequence). The V gene lost 1 base and the J gene lost 0 bases, with 6 bases spanning the gap. CDR3 region: CSARVRVNTEAFF. CDR3 bases read: TGCAGTGCTAGAGTCAGGGTGAACACTGAA.

On this clone: The CDR3 extends 3 residues past the end of the read, so its final part is completed from the germline J gene. The chain combines TRBV9 with TRBJ2-7; the match to TRBD2 covers 11 bases. The CDR3 length is 15 residues. With V trimmed by 4 bases and J by 4 bases, 7 bases remained unmatched. The germline V gene encodes CDR1 SGDLS and CDR2 YYNGEE. CDR3 amino acids: CASSPRSGGAYEQYF. The covered CDR3 bases are TGTGCCAGCAGCCCCCGTAGCGGGGGGGCTTACGAG.

Points on this clone: Read sequence stops 3 residues before the CDR3 end, and the germline J gene provides the missing end. V is TRBV20-1 and J is TRBJ2-7, with a weak D call TRBD2 (5 bases). This CDR3 is 14 amino acids long. Per germline, CDR1 DFQATT and CDR2 SNEGSKA (reference sequence). Deletions cut 2 bases from V and 6 bases from J, with 17 bases between. The CDR3 DNA, read in part, is TGCAGTGCTAGAAGGGCAGCGGTCACGAGCGAG. Translated, it gives CSARRAAVTSE. The entire CDR3 sequence reads CSARRAAVTSEQYF.

As to this clone: The read halts 3 residues ahead of the CDR3 end, with the missing end drawn from the germline J gene. This chain connects TRBV14 to TRBJ2-2; 7 bases are shared with TRBD2. This CDR3 region has 17 residues. Germline loops: CDR1 SGHDN, CDR2 FVKESK. With V trimmed by 4 bases and J by 6 bases, 14 bases remained unmatched. Partial CDR3 DNA: TGTGCCAGCAGCCCCCTAGGAAGGACTAGTCTGTCCGGGGAG. Translation gives CASSPLGRTSLSGE. The full-length CDR3 reads as CASSPLGRTSLSGELFF.

Concerning this clone itself: The read halts 3 residues ahead of the CDR3 end, with the missing end drawn from the germline J gene. This chain links TRBV5-5 with TRBJ1-1, with 8 bases lining up with TRBD1. Looked up from germline, CDR1 is SGHKS and CDR2 is YYEKEE (reference sequence). The CDR3 runs to 15 residues. The V gene end was trimmed by 4 bases and the J gene end by 4 bases; junction bases not matched to a gene: 9. The CDR3 protein is CASSKAGQGGTEAFF. Incomplete CDR3 DNA: TGTGCCAGCAGCAAAGCTGGACAGGGTGGCACTGAA.